This T cell receptor beta chain was captured in a study of PD-1 blockade in mismatch repair-deficient tumors. V gave up 1 base and J gave up 2 bases; unmatched junction bases: 7. CDR1 is SEHNR, CDR2 FQNEAQ, per germline (reference sequence). CDR3 length equals 16 residues. Clones were read by immunoSEQ multiplex PCR, and TCRdb kept only the in-frame ones, dropping some. Seen here are approximately 25,000 clones, approximately 83% observed once, and the top ten hold roughly 21%. This specimen was peripheral blood, taken 12 weeks after starting pembrolizumab. This clonotype was obtained from an adult with mismatch repair-deficient cancer. The chain is built from TRBV7-9 and TRBJ2-7; 8 nucleotides agree with TRBD1. The CDR3 DNA follows: TGTGCCAGCAGCTTAGGGCAGGGGGCGCGGACCTACGAGCAGTACTTC. Amino acid sequence: CASSLGQGARTYEQYF.